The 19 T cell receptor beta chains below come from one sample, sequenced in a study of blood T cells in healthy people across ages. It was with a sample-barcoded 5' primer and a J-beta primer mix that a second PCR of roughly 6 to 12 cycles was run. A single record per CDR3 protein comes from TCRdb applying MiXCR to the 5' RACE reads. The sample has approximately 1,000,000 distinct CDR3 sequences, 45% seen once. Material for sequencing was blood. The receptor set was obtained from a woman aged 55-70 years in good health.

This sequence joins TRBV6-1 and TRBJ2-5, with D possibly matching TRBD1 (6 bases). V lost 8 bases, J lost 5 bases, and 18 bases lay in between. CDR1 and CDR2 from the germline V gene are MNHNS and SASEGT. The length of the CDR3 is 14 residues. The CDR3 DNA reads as TGTGCCAGCTTCTCCGTTTGGGGGCGTGAGACCCAGTACTTC. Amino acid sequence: CASFSVWGRETQYF.

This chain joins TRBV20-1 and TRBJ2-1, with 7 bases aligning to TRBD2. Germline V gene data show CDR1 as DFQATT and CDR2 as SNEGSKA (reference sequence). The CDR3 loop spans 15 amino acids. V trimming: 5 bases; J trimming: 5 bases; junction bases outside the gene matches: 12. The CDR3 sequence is CSAQTTSAYHNEQFF. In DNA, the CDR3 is TGCAGTGCTCAAACCACTAGCGCCTACCACAATGAGCAGTTCTTC.

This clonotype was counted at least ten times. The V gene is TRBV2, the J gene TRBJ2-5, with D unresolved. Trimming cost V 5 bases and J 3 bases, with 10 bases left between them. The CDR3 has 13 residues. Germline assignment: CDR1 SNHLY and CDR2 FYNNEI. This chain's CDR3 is CASSSGLKETQYF. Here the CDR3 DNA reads TGTGCCAGCAGTTCTGGCCTAAAAGAGACCCAGTACTTC.

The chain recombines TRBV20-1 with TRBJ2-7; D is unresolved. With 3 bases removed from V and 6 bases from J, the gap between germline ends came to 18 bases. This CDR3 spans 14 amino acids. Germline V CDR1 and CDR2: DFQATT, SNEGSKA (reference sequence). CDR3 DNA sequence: TGCAGTGCTAGTGACGAGACCCCCTCGGGCGAGCAGTACTTC. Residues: CSASDETPSGEQYF.

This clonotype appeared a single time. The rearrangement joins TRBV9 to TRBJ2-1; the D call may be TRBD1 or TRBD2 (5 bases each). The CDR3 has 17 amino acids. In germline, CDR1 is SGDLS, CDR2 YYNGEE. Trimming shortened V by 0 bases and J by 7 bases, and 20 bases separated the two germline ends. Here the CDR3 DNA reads TGTGCCAGCAGCGTAGCGGGACCTGCCTACGAGGGGAATGAGCAGTTCTTC. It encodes CASSVAGPAYEGNEQFF.

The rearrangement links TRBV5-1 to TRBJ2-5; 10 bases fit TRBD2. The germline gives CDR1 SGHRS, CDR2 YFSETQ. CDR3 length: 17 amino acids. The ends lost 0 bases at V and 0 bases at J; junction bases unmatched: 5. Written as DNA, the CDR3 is TGCGCCAGCAGCTTGGGGACTAGCGGCAAGTACCAAGAGACCCAGTACTTC. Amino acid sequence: CASSLGTSGKYQETQYF.

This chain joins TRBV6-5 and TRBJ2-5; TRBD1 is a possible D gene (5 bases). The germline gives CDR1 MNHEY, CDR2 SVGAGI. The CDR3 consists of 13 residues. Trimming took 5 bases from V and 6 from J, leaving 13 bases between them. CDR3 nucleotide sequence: TGTGCCAGCAGTCCCCCAGGGCCTAAGACCCAGTACTTC. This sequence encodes CASSPPGPKTQYF.

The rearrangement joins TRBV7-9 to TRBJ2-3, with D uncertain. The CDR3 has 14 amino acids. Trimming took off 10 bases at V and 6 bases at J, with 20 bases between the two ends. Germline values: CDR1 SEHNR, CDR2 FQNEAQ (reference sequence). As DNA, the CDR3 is TGTGCCACATGTAGGATTGAGTACGACGATACGCAGTATTTT. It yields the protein CATCRIEYDDTQYF.

The CDR3 nucleotides read TGTGCCAGCAGCTCCCTCCAGTCAATACAAACTCAAGAGACCCAGTACTTC. Translated: CASSSLQSIQTQETQYF. This rearrangement joins TRBV7-9 to TRBJ2-5; D gene uncertain. Trimming removed 4 bases at V and 2 bases at J, with 20 bases between. This CDR3 has 17 amino acids. The germline V gene has CDR1 SEHNR and CDR2 FQNEAQ (reference sequence). Based on the CDR3 plus reference TRBV7-9 and TRBJ2-5, the full variable domain is DTGVSQNPRHKITKRGQNVTFRCDPISEHNRLYWYRQTLGQGPEFLTYFQNEAQLEKSRLLSDRFSAERPKGSFSTLEIQRTEQGDSAMYLCASSSLQSIQTQETQYFGPGTRLLVL.

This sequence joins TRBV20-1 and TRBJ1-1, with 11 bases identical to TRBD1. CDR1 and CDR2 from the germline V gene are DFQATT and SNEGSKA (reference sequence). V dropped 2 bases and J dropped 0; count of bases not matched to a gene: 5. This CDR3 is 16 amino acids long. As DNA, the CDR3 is TGCAGTGCTAGACCCGGGACAGGGGGGATGAACACTGAAGCTTTCTTT. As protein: CSARPGTGGMNTEAFF.

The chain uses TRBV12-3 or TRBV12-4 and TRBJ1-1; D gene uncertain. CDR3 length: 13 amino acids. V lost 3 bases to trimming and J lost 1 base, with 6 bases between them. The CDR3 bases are TGTGCCAGCAGTTTCCACCAGAACACTGAAGCTTTCTTT. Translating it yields CASSFHQNTEAFF.

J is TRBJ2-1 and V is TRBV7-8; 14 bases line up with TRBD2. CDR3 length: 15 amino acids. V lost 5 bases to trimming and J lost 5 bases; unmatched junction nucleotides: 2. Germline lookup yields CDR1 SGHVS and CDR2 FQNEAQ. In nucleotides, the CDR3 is TGTGCCAGCAGCAAGACTAGCGGGAGGGACAATGAGCAGTTCTTC. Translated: CASSKTSGRDNEQFF. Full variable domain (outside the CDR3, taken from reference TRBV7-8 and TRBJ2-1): GAGVSQSPRYKVAKRGQDVALRCDPISGHVSLFWYQQALGQGPEFLTYFQNEAQLDKSGLPSDRFFAERPEGSVSTLKIQRTQQEDSAVYLCASSKTSGRDNEQFFGPGTRLTVL.

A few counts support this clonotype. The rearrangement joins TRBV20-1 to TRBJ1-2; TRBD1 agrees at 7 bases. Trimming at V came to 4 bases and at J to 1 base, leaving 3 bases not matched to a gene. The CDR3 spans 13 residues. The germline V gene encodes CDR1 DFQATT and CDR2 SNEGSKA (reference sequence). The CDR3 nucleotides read TGCAGTGCTACGACAGGGTATAACTATGGCTACACCTTC. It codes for CSATTGYNYGYTF.

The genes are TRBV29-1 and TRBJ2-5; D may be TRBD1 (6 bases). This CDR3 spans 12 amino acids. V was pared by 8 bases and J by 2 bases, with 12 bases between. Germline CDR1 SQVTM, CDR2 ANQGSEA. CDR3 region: CSFWGPQETQYF. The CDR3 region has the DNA TGCAGCTTTTGGGGGCCGCAAGAGACCCAGTACTTC.

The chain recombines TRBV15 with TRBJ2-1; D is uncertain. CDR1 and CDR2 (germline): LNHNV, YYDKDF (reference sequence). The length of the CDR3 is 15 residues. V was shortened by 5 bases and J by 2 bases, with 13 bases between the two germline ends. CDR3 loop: CATSGRAETYNEQFF. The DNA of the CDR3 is TGTGCCACCAGCGGACGGGCAGAGACCTACAATGAGCAGTTCTTC.

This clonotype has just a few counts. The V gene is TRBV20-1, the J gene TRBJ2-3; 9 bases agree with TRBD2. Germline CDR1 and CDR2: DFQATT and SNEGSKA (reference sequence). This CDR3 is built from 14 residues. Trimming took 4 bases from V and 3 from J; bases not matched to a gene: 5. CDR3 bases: TGCAGTGCTACCCTTAGCGGGAGAACAGATACGCAGTATTTT. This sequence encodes CSATLSGRTDTQYF.

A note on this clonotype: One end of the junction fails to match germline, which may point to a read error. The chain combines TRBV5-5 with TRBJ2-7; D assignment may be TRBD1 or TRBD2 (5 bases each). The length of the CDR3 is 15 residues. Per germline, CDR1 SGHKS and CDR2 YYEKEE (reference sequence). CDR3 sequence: CASSIQDGGGYKQYF. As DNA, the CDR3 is TGTGCCAGCAGTATACAGGACGGAGGAGGCTACAAGCAGTACTTC.

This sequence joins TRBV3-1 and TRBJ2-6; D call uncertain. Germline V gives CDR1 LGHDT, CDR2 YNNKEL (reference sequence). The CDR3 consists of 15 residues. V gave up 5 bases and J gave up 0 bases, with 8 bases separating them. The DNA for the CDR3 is TGTGCCAGCAGCGTACAGAGCTCTGGGGCCAACGTCCTGACTTTC. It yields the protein CASSVQSSGANVLTF.

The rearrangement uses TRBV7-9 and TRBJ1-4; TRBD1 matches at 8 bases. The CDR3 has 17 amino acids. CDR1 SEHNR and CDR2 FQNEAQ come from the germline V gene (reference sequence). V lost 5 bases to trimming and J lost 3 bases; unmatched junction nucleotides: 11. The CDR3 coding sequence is TGTGCCAGCAGCCCCCGACAGGGGAGGGGAGCTAATGAAAAACTGTTTTTT. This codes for CASSPRQGRGANEKLFF.